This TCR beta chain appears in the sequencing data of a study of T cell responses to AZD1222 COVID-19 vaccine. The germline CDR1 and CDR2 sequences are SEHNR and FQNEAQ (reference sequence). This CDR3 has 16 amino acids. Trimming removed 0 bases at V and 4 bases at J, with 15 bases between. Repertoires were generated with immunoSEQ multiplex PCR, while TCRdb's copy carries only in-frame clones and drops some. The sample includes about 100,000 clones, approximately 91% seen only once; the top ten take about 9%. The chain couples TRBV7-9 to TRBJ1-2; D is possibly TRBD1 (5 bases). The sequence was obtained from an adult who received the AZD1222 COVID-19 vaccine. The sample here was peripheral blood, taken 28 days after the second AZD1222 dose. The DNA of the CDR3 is TGTGCCAGCAGCTTAGCTTCCAGGGAGAAACTCTATGGCTACACCTTC. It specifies CASSLASREKLYGYTF.